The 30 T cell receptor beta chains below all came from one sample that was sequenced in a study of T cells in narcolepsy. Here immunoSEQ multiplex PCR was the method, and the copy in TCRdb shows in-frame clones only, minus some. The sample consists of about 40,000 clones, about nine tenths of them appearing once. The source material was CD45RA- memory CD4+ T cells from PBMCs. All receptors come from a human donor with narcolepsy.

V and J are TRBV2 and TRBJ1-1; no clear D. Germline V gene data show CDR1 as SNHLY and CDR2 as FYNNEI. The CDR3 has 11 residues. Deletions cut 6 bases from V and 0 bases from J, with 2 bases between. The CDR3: CASRMNTEAFF. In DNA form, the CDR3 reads TGTGCCAGCAGGATGAACACTGAAGCTTTCTTT.

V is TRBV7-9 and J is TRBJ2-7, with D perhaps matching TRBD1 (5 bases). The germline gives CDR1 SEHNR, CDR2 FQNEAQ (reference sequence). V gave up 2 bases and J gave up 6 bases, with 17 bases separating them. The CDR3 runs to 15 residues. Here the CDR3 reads CASSLFSGMGSEQYF. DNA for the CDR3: TGTGCCAGCAGCTTATTTTCAGGGATGGGAAGCGAGCAGTACTTC.

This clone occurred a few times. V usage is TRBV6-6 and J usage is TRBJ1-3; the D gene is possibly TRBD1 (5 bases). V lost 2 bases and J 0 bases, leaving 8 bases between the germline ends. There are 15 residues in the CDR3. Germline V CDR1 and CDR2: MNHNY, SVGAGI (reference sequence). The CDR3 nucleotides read TGTGCCAGCAGTTACGCCAGGGACTCTGGAAACACCATATATTTT. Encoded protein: CASSYARDSGNTIYF.

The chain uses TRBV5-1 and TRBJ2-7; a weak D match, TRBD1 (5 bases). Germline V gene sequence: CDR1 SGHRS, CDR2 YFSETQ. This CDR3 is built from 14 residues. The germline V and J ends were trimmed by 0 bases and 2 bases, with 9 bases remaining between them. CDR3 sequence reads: CASSLENRPYEQYF. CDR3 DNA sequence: TGCGCCAGCAGCTTGGAGAACAGGCCCTACGAGCAGTACTTC. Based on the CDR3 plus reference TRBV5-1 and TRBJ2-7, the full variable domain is KAGVTQTPRYLIKTRGQQVTLSCSPISGHRSVSWYQQTPGQGLQFLFEYFSETQRNKGNFPGRFSGRQFSNSRSEMNVSTLELGDSALYLCASSLENRPYEQYFGPGTRLTVT.

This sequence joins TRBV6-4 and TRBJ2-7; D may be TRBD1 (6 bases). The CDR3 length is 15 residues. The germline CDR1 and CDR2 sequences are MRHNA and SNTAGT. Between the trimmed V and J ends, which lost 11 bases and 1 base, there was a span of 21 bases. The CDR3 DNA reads TGTGCCGGAGAGCTTGGGACAAACGAGTCCTACGAGCAGTACTTC. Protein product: CAGELGTNESYEQYF.

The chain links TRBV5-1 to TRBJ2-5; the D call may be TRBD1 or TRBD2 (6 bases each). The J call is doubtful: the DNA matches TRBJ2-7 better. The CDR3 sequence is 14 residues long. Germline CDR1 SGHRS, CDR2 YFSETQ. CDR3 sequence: CASTRDIGGYEQYF. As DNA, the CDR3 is TGCGCCAGCACCCGGGACATCGGGGGCTACGAGCAGTACTTC.

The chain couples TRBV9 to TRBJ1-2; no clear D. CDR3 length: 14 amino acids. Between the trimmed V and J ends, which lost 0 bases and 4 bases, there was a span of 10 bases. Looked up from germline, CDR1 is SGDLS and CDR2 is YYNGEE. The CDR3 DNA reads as TGTGCCAGCAGCGTAGGGACCGTATTCTATGGCTACACCTTC. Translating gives CASSVGTVFYGYTF.

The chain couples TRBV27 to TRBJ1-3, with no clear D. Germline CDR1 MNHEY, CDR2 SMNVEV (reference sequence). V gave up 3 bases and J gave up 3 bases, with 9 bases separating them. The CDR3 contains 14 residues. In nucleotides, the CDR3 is TGTGCCAGCAGTTTTTCTACCGGTGGAAACACCATATATTTT. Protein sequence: CASSFSTGGNTIYF.

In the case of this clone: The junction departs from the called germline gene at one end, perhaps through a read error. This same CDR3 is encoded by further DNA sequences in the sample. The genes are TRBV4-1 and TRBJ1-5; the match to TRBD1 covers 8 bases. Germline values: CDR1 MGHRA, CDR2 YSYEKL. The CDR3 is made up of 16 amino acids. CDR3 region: CASSQGQGGGGQPQHF. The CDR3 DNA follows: TGCGCCAGTAGCCAAGGACAGGGAGGCGGAGGTCAGCCCCAGCATTTT.

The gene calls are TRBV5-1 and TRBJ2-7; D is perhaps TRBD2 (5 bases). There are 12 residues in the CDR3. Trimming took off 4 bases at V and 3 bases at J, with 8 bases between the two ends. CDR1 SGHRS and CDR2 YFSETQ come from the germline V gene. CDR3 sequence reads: CASSTGIYEQYF. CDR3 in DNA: TGCGCCAGCAGCACCGGGATCTACGAGCAGTACTTC.

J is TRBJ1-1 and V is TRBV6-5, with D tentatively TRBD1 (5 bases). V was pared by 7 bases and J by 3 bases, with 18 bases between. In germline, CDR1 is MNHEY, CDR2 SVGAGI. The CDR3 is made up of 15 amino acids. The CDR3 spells CASTPPGRTYTEAFF. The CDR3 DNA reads TGTGCCAGCACCCCTCCGGGGAGGACATACACTGAAGCTTTCTTT.

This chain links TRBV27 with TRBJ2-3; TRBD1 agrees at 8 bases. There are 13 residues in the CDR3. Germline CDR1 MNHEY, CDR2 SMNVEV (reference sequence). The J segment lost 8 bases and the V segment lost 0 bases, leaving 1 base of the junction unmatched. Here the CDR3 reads CASSLSRGRTQYF. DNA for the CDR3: TGTGCCAGCAGTTTATCCAGGGGGCGTACGCAGTATTTT.

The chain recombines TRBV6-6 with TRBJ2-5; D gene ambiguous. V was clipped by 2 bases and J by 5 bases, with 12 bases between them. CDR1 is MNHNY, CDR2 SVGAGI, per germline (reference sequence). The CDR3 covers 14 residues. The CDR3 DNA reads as TGTGCCAGCAGTTACGACTCGTCCGGTGAGACCCAGTACTTC. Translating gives CASSYDSSGETQYF.

The CDR3 region is CASSPSSYNEQFF. The CDR3 DNA follows: TGTGCCAGCAGCCCAAGCTCCTACAATGAGCAGTTCTTC. This chain joins TRBV7-9 and TRBJ2-1; no clear D. Germline CDR1 reads SEHNR; CDR2 reads FQNEAQ (reference sequence). The CDR3 has 13 amino acids. V lost 5 bases and J lost 0, with 5 bases in between.

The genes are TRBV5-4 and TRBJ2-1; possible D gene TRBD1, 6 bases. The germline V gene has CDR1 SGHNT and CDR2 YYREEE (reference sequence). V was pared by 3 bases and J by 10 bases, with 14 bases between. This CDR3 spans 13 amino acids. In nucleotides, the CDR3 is TGTGCCAGCAGCTCAGGACAGCCCGAAGAGCAGTTCTTC. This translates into CASSSGQPEEQFF.

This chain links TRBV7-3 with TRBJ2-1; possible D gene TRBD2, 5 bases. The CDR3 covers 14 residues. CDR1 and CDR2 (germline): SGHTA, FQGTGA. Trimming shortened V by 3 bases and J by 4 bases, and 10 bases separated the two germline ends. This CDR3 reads CASSLGSGYNEQFF. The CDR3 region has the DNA TGTGCCAGCAGCTTGGGGAGCGGATACAATGAGCAGTTCTTC.

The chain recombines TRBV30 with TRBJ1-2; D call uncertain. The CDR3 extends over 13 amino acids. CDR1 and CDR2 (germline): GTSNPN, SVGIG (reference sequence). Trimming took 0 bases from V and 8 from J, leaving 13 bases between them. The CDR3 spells CAWSVGRHGGYTF. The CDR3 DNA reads TGTGCCTGGAGTGTGGGCCGCCACGGGGGCTACACCTTC.

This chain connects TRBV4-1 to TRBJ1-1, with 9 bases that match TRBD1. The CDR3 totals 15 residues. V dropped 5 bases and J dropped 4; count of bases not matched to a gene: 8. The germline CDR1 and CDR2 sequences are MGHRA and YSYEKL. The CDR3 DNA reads TGCGCCAGCAGCAGTAAGACAGGGGGAGGCACTGAAGCTTTCTTT. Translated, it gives CASSSKTGGGTEAFF.

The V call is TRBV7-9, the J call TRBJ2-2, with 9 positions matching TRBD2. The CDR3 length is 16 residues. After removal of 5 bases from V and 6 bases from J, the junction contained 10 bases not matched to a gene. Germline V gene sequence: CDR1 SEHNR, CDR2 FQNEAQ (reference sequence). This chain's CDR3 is CASSQGLAFNSGELFF. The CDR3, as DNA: TGTGCCAGCAGCCAGGGACTAGCTTTTAACTCCGGGGAGCTGTTTTTT.

The CDR3 DNA follows: TGCGCCAGCAGCTTCGACAGGAACACTGAAGCTTTCTTT. This codes for CASSFDRNTEAFF. The chain has TRBV5-1 and TRBJ1-1, with TRBD1 as a possible D gene (5 bases). The CDR3 length is 13 residues. The V gene lost 2 bases and the J gene lost 1 base, with 6 bases spanning the gap. In germline, CDR1 is SGHRS, CDR2 YFSETQ.

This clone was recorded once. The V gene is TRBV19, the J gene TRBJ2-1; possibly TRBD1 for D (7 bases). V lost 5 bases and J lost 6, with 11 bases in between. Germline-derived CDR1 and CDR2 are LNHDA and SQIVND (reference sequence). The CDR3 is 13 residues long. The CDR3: CASSSQGGNEQFF. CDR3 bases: TGTGCCAGTAGTTCGCAGGGGGGCAATGAGCAGTTCTTC.

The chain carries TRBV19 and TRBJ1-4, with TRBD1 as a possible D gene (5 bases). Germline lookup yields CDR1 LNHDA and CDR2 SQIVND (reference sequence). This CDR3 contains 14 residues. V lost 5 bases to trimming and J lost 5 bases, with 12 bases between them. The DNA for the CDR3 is TGTGCCAGTAGTGGGGCCCCGTACAATGAAAAACTGTTTTTT. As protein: CASSGAPYNEKLFF.

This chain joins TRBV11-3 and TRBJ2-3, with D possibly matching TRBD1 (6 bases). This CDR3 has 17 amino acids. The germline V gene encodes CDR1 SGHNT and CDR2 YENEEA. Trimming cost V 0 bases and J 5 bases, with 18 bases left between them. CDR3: CASSLDQRWGLRDTQYF. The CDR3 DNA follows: TGTGCCAGCAGCTTAGATCAAAGGTGGGGGCTCCGAGATACGCAGTATTTT.

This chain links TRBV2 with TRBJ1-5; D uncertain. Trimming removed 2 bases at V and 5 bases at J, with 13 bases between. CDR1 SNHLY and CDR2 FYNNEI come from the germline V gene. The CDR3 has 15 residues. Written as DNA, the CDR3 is TGTGCCAGCAGTGAAAGGACGGGCGGGGATCAGCCCCAGCATTTT. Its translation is CASSERTGGDQPQHF.

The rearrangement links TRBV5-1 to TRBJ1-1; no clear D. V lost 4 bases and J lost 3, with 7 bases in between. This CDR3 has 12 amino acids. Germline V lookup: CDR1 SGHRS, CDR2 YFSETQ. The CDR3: CASSVTDTEAFF. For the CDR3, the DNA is TGCGCCAGCAGCGTCACTGACACTGAAGCTTTCTTT.

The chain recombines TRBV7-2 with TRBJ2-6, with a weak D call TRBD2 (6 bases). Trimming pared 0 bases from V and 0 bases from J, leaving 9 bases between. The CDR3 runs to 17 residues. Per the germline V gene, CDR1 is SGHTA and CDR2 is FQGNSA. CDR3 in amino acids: CASSLAWGLSGANVLTF. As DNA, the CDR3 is TGTGCCAGCAGCTTAGCGTGGGGACTCTCTGGGGCCAACGTCCTGACTTTC.

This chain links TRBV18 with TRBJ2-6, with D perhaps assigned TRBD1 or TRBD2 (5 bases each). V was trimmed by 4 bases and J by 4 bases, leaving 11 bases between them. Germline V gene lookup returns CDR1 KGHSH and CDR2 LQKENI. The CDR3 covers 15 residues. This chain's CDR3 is CASSLQGVGANVLTF. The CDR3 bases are TGTGCCAGCTCACTGCAGGGAGTGGGGGCCAACGTCCTGACTTTC.

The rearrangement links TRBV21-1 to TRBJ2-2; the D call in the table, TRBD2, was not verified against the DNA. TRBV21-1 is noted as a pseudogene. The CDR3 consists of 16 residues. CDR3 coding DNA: TGTGCCAGCAGCAAAGTAGTGCGGTGGGGGGACCGGGGAGCTGTTTTT. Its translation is CASSKVVRWGDRGAVF.

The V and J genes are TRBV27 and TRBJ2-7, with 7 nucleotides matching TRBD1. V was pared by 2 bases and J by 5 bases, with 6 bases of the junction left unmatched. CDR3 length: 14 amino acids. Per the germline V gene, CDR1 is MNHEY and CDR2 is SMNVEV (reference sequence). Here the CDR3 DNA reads TGTGCCAGCAGTTTAAGAGGGACAGCCAACGAGCAGTACTTC. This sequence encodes CASSLRGTANEQYF.

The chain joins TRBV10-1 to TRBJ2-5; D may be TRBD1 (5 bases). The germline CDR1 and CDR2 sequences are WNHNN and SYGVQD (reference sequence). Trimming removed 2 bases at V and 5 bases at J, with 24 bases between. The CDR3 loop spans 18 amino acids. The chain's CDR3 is CASSEPSGPGCIWETQYF. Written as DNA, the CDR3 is TGCGCCAGCAGTGAGCCATCCGGACCAGGGTGTATTTGGGAGACCCAGTACTTC.